This T cell receptor beta chain was identified during a study of blood T cell repertoires in COVID-19. At the level of the study: Acute and convalescent COVID-19 samples came from the United States, Italy and Spain. T cells, B-cell-depleted T cells, or PBMCs provided the cDNA or gDNA that served as material.

In the original workflow: Reference gene primers were amplified, and this amplification served to estimate nucleated cell counts. The protocol was immunoSEQ multiplex PCR, while the TCRdb copy is restricted to in-frame clones and leaves out a portion. V and J calls and clone size are copied from that table; D and trimming were computed from the DNA. The table has 100,000 to 150,000 clones, roughly 89% seen once; the top ten hold around 4.5%. The CDR3 has 14 residues. V shed 6 bases and J shed 10 bases, with 16 bases lying between them. Germline V CDR1 and CDR2: MNHEY, SVGAGI. Recruited during active infection, patients (from Seattle) were subsequently followed longitudinally.

The specimen sequenced was peripheral blood. This receptor was identified in a man aged 55 to 69 with COVID-19, enrolled during active disease. This chain connects TRBV6-5 to TRBJ1-6, with a tentative D call TRBD1 (6 bases). CDR3 nucleotides: TGTGCCAGCAGAAAACAGGGATATGGCTCACCCCTCCACTTT. Its protein is CASRKQGYGSPLHF.